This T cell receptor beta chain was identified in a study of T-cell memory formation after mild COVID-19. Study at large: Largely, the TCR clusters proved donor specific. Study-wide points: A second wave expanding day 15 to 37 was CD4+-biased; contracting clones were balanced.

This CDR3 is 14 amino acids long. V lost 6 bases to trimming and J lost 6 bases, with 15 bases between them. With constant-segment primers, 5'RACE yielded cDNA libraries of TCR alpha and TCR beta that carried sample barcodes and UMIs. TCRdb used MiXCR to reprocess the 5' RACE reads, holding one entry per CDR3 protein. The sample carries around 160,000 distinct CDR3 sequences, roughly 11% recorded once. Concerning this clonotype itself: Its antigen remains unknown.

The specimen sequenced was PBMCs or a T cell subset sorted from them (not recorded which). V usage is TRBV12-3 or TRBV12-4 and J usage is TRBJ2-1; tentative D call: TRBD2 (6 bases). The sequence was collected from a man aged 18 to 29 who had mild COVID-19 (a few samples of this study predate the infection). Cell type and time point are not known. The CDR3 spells CASRLAVPGNEQFF. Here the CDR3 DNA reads TGTGCCAGCAGACTAGCAGTACCGGGCAATGAGCAGTTCTTC.